The next 31 T cell receptor beta chains were all read from a single sample in a study of blood T cell repertoires in COVID-19 (dated by TCRdb to 2020 to 2022). Libraries came from the immunoSEQ multiplex PCR assay. TCRdb mirrors the immuneACCESS table, restricted to in-frame sequences. Some clones are absent from its copies; in checked studies, under half trace to an unresolved V gene, and the reason for the others is unknown. The sample profile shows over 120,000 clones; about nine tenths of them were found once. The top ten hold around 4.5% of the sample. The specimen was PBMCs or T cells enriched from blood (not recorded which). These receptors all stem from a man aged 50-59 years who had recovered from COVID-19.

The chain couples TRBV20-1 to TRBJ2-3; the D gene is possibly TRBD1 (5 bases). CDR3 length: 11 amino acids. Germline CDR1 reads DFQATT; CDR2 reads SNEGSKA (reference sequence). The ends were cut back, 5 bases at V and 4 bases at J, with 7 bases in the middle. Here the CDR3 DNA reads TGCAGTGCTCTAGGGGCAGATACGCAGTATTTT. It is translated as CSALGADTQYF.

V and J are TRBV3-1 (or the pseudogene TRBV3-2) and TRBJ2-2, with D uncertain. Germline CDR1 reads LGHDT; CDR2 reads YNNKEL (reference sequence). V was shortened by 4 bases and J by 0 bases, with 6 bases between the two germline ends. The CDR3 length is 14 residues. In DNA, the CDR3 is TGTGCCAGCAGCCGCGACTCGAACACCGGGGAGCTGTTTTTT. Translated, it gives CASSRDSNTGELFF.

CDR3: CASSSWTGGSYEQYF. Here the CDR3 DNA reads TGTGCCAGCAGTTCCTGGACAGGGGGATCCTACGAGCAGTACTTC. This rearrangement joins TRBV27 to TRBJ2-7, with TRBD1 matching over 10 bases. Germline V CDR1 and CDR2: MNHEY, SMNVEV (reference sequence). The CDR3 is made up of 15 amino acids. V was pared by 4 bases and J by 1 base, with 4 bases of the junction left unmatched.

The chain joins TRBV2 to TRBJ2-3; TRBD1 matches 8 bases. The V segment lost 1 base and the J segment 3 bases; nucleotides outside the gene matches: 3. The CDR3 is made up of 15 amino acids. Germline CDR1 SNHLY, CDR2 FYNNEI. The CDR3, as DNA: TGTGCCAGCAGTGAAGAGGACAGGGTAACAGATACGCAGTATTTT. This encodes CASSEEDRVTDTQYF.

This chain connects TRBV7-8 to TRBJ1-6; 7 bases map to TRBD1. Looked up from germline, CDR1 is SGHVS and CDR2 is FQNEAQ. V was pared by 3 bases and J by 8 bases, with 4 bases of the junction left unmatched. The CDR3 length is 14 residues. The CDR3 sequence: CASSFDRAYSPLHF. In DNA form, the CDR3 reads TGTGCCAGCAGCTTTGACAGGGCGTATTCACCCCTCCACTTT.

The chain employs TRBV7-3 and TRBJ2-2; D is unclear. Germline CDR1 reads SGHTA; CDR2 reads FQGTGA. The CDR3 consists of 15 residues. Trimming took off 5 bases at V and 2 bases at J, with 12 bases between the two ends. The CDR3, as DNA: TGTGCCAGCAGCCCTACCCCCGAAAACACCGGGGAGCTGTTTTTT. This gives the protein CASSPTPENTGELFF.

The chain employs TRBV29-1 and TRBJ1-2; 9 nucleotides align to TRBD1. J gave up 4 bases and V 2 bases, and 2 bases lay outside the gene matches. Per the germline V gene, CDR1 is SQVTM and CDR2 is ANQGSEA. The CDR3 totals 13 residues. DNA of the CDR3: TGCAGCGTTGAACCGGGACAGGGCTATGGCTACACCTTC. Protein: CSVEPGQGYGYTF.

V is TRBV5-1 and J is TRBJ1-1; no clear D gene. The CDR3 runs 13 residues. The V end was cut by 3 bases, the J end by 5 bases, with 11 bases between. The germline V gene has CDR1 SGHRS and CDR2 YFSETQ. This chain's CDR3 is CASSSEGRTEAFF. CDR3 bases: TGCGCCAGCAGCTCTGAGGGAAGGACTGAAGCTTTCTTT.

V is TRBV9 and J is TRBJ1-2; 10 bases are a match to TRBD1. The CDR3 spans 14 residues. The trim removed 0 bases at V and 6 bases at J, leaving 2 bases unmatched. Germline V gene data show CDR1 as SGDLS and CDR2 as YYNGEE. Here the CDR3 reads CASSVGTGGNGYTF. The CDR3, as DNA: TGTGCCAGCAGCGTAGGGACAGGGGGTAATGGCTACACCTTC.

This clone turned up a few times. The CDR3 loop reads CASSAWTRSNEQFF. CDR3 DNA: TGTGCCAGCAGCGCGTGGACTAGAAGCAATGAGCAGTTCTTC. The chain carries TRBV9 and TRBJ2-1; the match to TRBD2 covers 7 bases. J was trimmed by 6 bases and V by 3 bases; bases with no gene match: 6. Germline CDR1 and CDR2: SGDLS and YYNGEE. The CDR3 runs 14 residues. The variable domain in full, with the rest retrieved from reference TRBV9 and TRBJ2-1, is DSGVTQTPKHLITATGQRVTLRCSPRSGDLSVYWYQQSLDQGLQFLIQYYNGEERAKGNILERFSAQQFPDLHSELNLSSLELGDSALYFCASSAWTRSNEQFFGPGTRLTVL.

The V and J genes are TRBV7-6 and TRBJ2-7, with TRBD2 identical over 12 bases. Germline CDR1 is SGHVS and CDR2 is FNYEAQ. The V gene end was trimmed by 0 bases and the J gene end by 7 bases; junction bases not matched to a gene: 7. This CDR3 spans 16 amino acids. The CDR3 bases are TGTGCCAGCAGCTTAGCGCCGGGACTAGCGGGTTATGAGCAGTACTTC. It yields the protein CASSLAPGLAGYEQYF.

V is TRBV5-3 and J is TRBJ2-4, with 12 bases lining up with TRBD2. TRBV5-3 is known as an ORF, though its function is uncertain. The CDR3 totals 18 residues. V gave up 3 bases and J gave up 0 bases; unmatched junction bases: 7. The CDR3 protein is CARSWLTSGGRAKNIQYF. The CDR3, as DNA: TGTGCCAGAAGCTGGCTAACTAGCGGGGGGAGAGCCAAAAACATTCAGTACTTC.

This sequence joins TRBV5-1 and TRBJ2-1; D is undetermined. With 0 bases removed from V and 2 bases from J, the gap between germline ends came to 12 bases. The CDR3 is 16 amino acids. From germline, CDR1 is SGHRS and CDR2 YFSETQ. CDR3 DNA: TGCGCCAGCAGCTTGGGTCGAGGTTCAACCTACAATGAGCAGTTCTTC. It translates to CASSLGRGSTYNEQFF. The variable domain in full, with the rest retrieved from reference TRBV5-1 and TRBJ2-1, is KAGVTQTPRYLIKTRGQQVTLSCSPISGHRSVSWYQQTPGQGLQFLFEYFSETQRNKGNFPGRFSGRQFSNSRSEMNVSTLELGDSALYLCASSLGRGSTYNEQFFGPGTRLTVL.

The V call is TRBV11-2, the J call TRBJ1-4, with D maybe TRBD1 (5 bases). The CDR3 runs to 13 residues. Germline lookup yields CDR1 SGHAT and CDR2 FQNNGV. V was shortened by 6 bases and J by 4 bases, with 9 bases between the two germline ends. The CDR3: CASRAGLNEKLFF. The CDR3 DNA reads TGTGCCAGCAGGGCAGGGCTTAATGAAAAACTGTTTTTT.

This clone was recorded a few times. J is TRBJ1-3 and V is TRBV5-1; D is possibly TRBD1 (5 bases). Trimming stripped 2 bases from V and 7 bases from J, with 19 bases between. The CDR3 is 16 amino acids. Germline CDR1 reads SGHRS; CDR2 reads YFSETQ. The CDR3 spells CASSFTDAGGPNTIYF. In nucleotides, the CDR3 is TGCGCCAGCAGCTTTACGGACGCCGGGGGACCTAACACCATATATTTT.

CDR3 sequence reads: CASSLKGQSFAGELFF. The DNA of the CDR3 is TGTGCCAGCAGCTTAAAGGGACAGAGTTTTGCCGGGGAGCTGTTTTTT. The rearrangement joins TRBV11-2 to TRBJ2-2; 7 bases align to TRBD1. CDR1 and CDR2 from the germline V gene are SGHAT and FQNNGV. V lost 2 bases to trimming and J lost 6 bases; unmatched junction nucleotides: 9. This CDR3 is built from 16 residues.

V and J are TRBV19 and TRBJ1-1; 7 positions match TRBD1. CDR1 is LNHDA and CDR2 is SQIVND in the germline V gene (reference sequence). V shed 0 bases and J 1 base; nucleotides not matched to a gene: 11. This CDR3 region has 18 residues. CDR3 loop: CASSIDFRGRGSNTEAFF. In DNA, the CDR3 is TGTGCCAGTAGTATAGATTTTAGGGGCAGGGGGTCGAACACTGAAGCTTTCTTT.

The chain is built from TRBV4-3 and TRBJ2-4, with D tentatively TRBD1 (6 bases). Trimming removed 4 bases at V and 3 bases at J, with 19 bases between. The CDR3 is 17 residues long. CDR1 and CDR2 (germline): LGHNA, YSLEER. CDR3 DNA sequence: TGCGCCAGCAGCCCTAAAACGCAGGGGTCAGGCAAAAACATTCAGTACTTC. This encodes CASSPKTQGSGKNIQYF.

This clone was seen more than once but under ten times. The chain joins TRBV5-1 to TRBJ2-1, with TRBD2 matching 7 bases. Germline V gene data show CDR1 as SGHRS and CDR2 as YFSETQ. CDR3 length: 18 residues. The V and J ends lost 4 bases and 3 bases, in that order; junction bases with no gene match: 16. The CDR3, as DNA: TGCGCCAGCAGCCAACAGCCCTCAGGGAGCGGGGTCTACAATGAGCAGTTCTTC. Translated, it gives CASSQQPSGSGVYNEQFF.

This rearrangement joins TRBV10-3 to TRBJ1-2; 7 bases fit TRBD1. The CDR3 is 13 amino acids. V was clipped by 9 bases and J by 1 base; unmatched bases: 5. Germline V CDR1 and CDR2: ENHRY, SYGVKD. In DNA form, the CDR3 reads TGTGCCATGTCTACAGGGGTTAACTATGGCTACACCTTC. Amino acids: CAMSTGVNYGYTF.

The chain links TRBV28 to TRBJ1-5; TRBD1 matches at 8 bases. Germline V gene data show CDR1 as MDHEN and CDR2 as SYDVKM. V dropped 5 bases and J dropped 8; count of bases not matched to a gene: 8. CDR3 length: 14 residues. CDR3 bases: TGTGCCAGCAGTCCCGGGACAGGAGAGAAGCCCCAGCATTTT. Translating gives CASSPGTGEKPQHF.

The chain is built from TRBV5-1 and TRBJ2-3; D gene ambiguous. Trimming shortened V by 0 bases and J by 5 bases, and 7 bases separated the two germline ends. Germline V gives CDR1 SGHRS, CDR2 YFSETQ. This CDR3 spans 13 amino acids. The CDR3 DNA follows: TGCGCCAGCAGCTTGGAGCGAGGAGATACGCAGTATTTT. Protein: CASSLERGDTQYF.

This clone was seen a handful of times. The chain couples TRBV5-1 to TRBJ2-3; D ambiguous. Germline V gives CDR1 SGHRS, CDR2 YFSETQ. V shed 7 bases and J shed 3 bases, with 15 bases lying between them. This CDR3 comprises 14 residues. As DNA, the CDR3 is TGCGCCAGCCACTTTGAGAAGAGGACAGATACGCAGTATTTT. Residues: CASHFEKRTDTQYF.

V is TRBV10-1 and J is TRBJ2-3; 8 positions match TRBD2. This CDR3 is 17 amino acids long. Germline V lookup: CDR1 WNHNN, CDR2 SYGVQD (reference sequence). J was trimmed by 3 bases and V by 0 bases; bases with no gene match: 8. CDR3 bases: TGCGCCAGCAGTGAGTCGGTAGCGGGGCGGGCTACAGATACGCAGTATTTT. It yields the protein CASSESVAGRATDTQYF.

This clone was seen only once. The chain couples TRBV9 to TRBJ2-5, with TRBD2 as a possible D gene (7 bases). Trimming pared 0 bases from V and 7 bases from J, leaving 10 bases between. The CDR3 contains 13 residues. Germline V lookup: CDR1 SGDLS, CDR2 YYNGEE. CDR3 residues: CASSVAGEGTQYF. In DNA, the CDR3 is TGTGCCAGCAGCGTAGCAGGGGAGGGGACCCAGTACTTC.

The CDR3 loop reads CASSLTGSLSTGELFF. CDR3 DNA: TGTGCCAGCAGTCTCACAGGGTCGTTAAGCACCGGGGAGCTGTTTTTT. The rearrangement joins TRBV28 to TRBJ2-2; the D gene is possibly TRBD1 (6 bases). The germline V gene encodes CDR1 MDHEN and CDR2 SYDVKM. The V and J ends lost 5 bases and 4 bases respectively, with 17 bases between them. CDR3 length equals 16 residues.

V and J are TRBV12-3 or TRBV12-4 and TRBJ2-5, with D perhaps matching TRBD2 (6 bases). V lost 1 base, J lost 14 bases, and 17 bases lay in between. This CDR3 region has 13 residues. This chain's CDR3 is CASSLVELAFLYF. The CDR3 nucleotides are TGTGCCAGCAGTTTAGTGGAGCTAGCGTTCCTTTACTTC.

V usage is TRBV7-9 and J usage is TRBJ1-2; maybe TRBD1 (6 bases). Trimming cost V 9 bases and J 3 bases, with 14 bases left between them. This CDR3 contains 13 residues. The V gene's germline CDR1 is SEHNR and CDR2 FQNEAQ (reference sequence). The CDR3 DNA follows: TGTGCCAGTAACAGGGACGTACACTATGGCTACACCTTC. Protein sequence: CASNRDVHYGYTF.

This sequence joins TRBV2 and TRBJ2-2, with 13 bases identical to TRBD2. The germline V gene encodes CDR1 SNHLY and CDR2 FYNNEI. CDR3 length: 16 residues. With 8 bases clipped from V and 6 bases from J, the junction kept 9 bases outside the gene matches. For the CDR3, the DNA is TGTGCCAGCCTCCAATCCGGACTAGCGGGAGCCGGGGAGCTGTTTTTT. Protein sequence: CASLQSGLAGAGELFF.

The gene calls are TRBV7-3 and TRBJ1-4; 7 positions match TRBD1. The CDR3 totals 18 residues. The junction had 10 bases not matched to a gene; V was cut back by 0 bases and J by 3 bases. Germline-derived CDR1 and CDR2 are SGHTA and FQGTGA. In DNA, the CDR3 is TGTGCCAGCAGCTTAACGGTTTATGTGGGACAGCCTAATGAAAAACTGTTTTTT. Protein: CASSLTVYVGQPNEKLFF.

This chain uses TRBV28 with TRBJ1-1; D remains unclear. Germline CDR1 and CDR2: MDHEN and SYDVKM. The CDR3 consists of 15 residues. The V end lost 2 bases, the J end lost 4 bases, and 14 bases lay between the germline ends. This CDR3 reads CASSLRAPRSTEAFF. CDR3 bases: TGTGCCAGCAGTTTACGAGCCCCTAGATCCACTGAAGCTTTCTTT.